This is a list of T cell receptor beta chains from one sample in a study of OX40 agonist ivuxolimab in advanced cancers. The table came from immunoSEQ multiplex PCR; TCRdb's copy has only in-frame clones and leaves some out. The sample lists almost 35,000 clones, around 81% occurring once. The sequencing here drew on CD4+ or CD8+ T cells sorted from blood, taken in a trial of the OX40 agonist ivuxolimab. Every receptor here comes from an adult with an advanced solid tumor such as melanoma, head and neck, liver or kidney cancer. The CDR3 runs from the conserved cysteine through the conserved F or W. Fields, in order: J gene, clone size, CDR3 length, D gene, V gene, CDR3 DNA, CDR3 protein. A D gene is named only where the DNA matches it firmly. Size is omitted from some rows. Given values are once, few, many or a class for expanded clones.

J: TRBJ1-2; size: few; length: 15; D: NA; V: TRBV4-2; DNA: TGTGCCAGCAGCGACCCCACAGTCAGGGACTATGGCTACACCTTC; CDR3: CASSDPTVRDYGYTF
J: TRBJ2-2; size: NA; length: 15; D: TRBD2; V: TRBV7-2; DNA: TGTGCCAGCAGCTTCTTCCGGGGGGGGTCCGGGGAGCTGTTTTTT; CDR3: CASSFFRGGSGELFF
J: TRBJ1-2; size: NA; length: 15; D: NA; V: TRBV6-6; DNA: TGTGCCAGCAGTTACACCGCTTCTAAGGTTTATGGCTACACCTTC; CDR3: CASSYTASKVYGYTF
J: TRBJ1-5; size: few; length: 14; D: NA; V: TRBV6-1; DNA: TGTGCCAGCAGTGAAGCACTACAGGGTCGGCCCCAGCATTTT; CDR3: CASSEALQGRPQHF
J: TRBJ2-7; size: NA; length: 11; D: NA; V: TRBV29-1; DNA: TGCAGCGTTGAAGTCCCGGAGGGACAGTACTTC; CDR3: CSVEVPEGQYF
J: TRBJ1-1; size: NA; length: 16; D: TRBD1; V: TRBV9; DNA: TGTGCCAGCAGCGTAGGGGACAGGGGAGGGAACACTGAAGCTTTCTTT; CDR3: CASSVGDRGGNTEAFF
J: TRBJ1-2; size: once; length: 15; D: NA; V: TRBV5-1; DNA: TGCGCCAGCAGCTTGACGGCCGAAGGGGGCTATGGCTACACCTTC; CDR3: CASSLTAEGGYGYTF
J: TRBJ2-1; size: NA; length: 13; D: NA; V: TRBV10-3; DNA: TGTGCCATCAGTGTGGACGTAAGGCGTGAGCAGTTCTTC; CDR3: CAISVDVRREQFF
J: TRBJ2-1; size: NA; length: 16; D: TRBD1; V: TRBV6-5; DNA: TGTGCCAGCAGTTACCAGACAGGGGGTTCCTACAATGAGCAGTTCTTC; CDR3: CASSYQTGGSYNEQFF
J: TRBJ2-3; size: NA; length: 14; D: NA; V: TRBV7-3; DNA: TGTGCCAGCAGCTTCCGGGGTTTAAGCGAAGCGCAGTATTTT; CDR3: CASSFRGLSEAQYF
J: TRBJ2-1; size: NA; length: 17; D: NA; V: TRBV9; DNA: TGTGCCAGCAGCGTAGCTGAGACTACCATCTCCTACAATGAGCAGTTCTTC; CDR3: CASSVAETTISYNEQFF
J: TRBJ2-5; size: once; length: 15; D: TRBD2; V: TRBV19; DNA: TGTGCCAGTAGTATCCGCGGGAGCACCCAGGAGACCCAGTACTTC; CDR3: CASSIRGSTQETQYF
J: TRBJ2-1; size: NA; length: 15; D: TRBD1; V: TRBV28; DNA: TGTGCCAGCAGTTTTACCCGGGACAGTTACAATGAGCAGTTCTTC; CDR3: CASSFTRDSYNEQFF
J: TRBJ2-2; size: once; length: 14; D: NA; V: TRBV6-5; DNA: TGTGCCAGCAGTTACTCCAGGGGTTCCGGGGAGCTGTTTTTT; CDR3: CASSYSRGSGELFF
J: TRBJ1-1; size: NA; length: 12; D: TRBD1; V: TRBV12-5; DNA: TGTGCTAGTGGGACAGGGGGCTCTGAAGCTTTCTTT; CDR3: CASGTGGSEAFF
J: TRBJ1-2; size: NA; length: 14; D: NA; V: TRBV28; DNA: TGTGCCAGCACCGTAGGCGGCAGGAACTATGGCTACACCTTC; CDR3: CASTVGGRNYGYTF
J: TRBJ2-1; size: NA; length: 15; D: TRBD2; V: TRBV10-3; DNA: TGTGCCATCAGGAGTAGCGGGGAATACTACAATGAGCAGTTCTTC; CDR3: CAIRSSGEYYNEQFF
J: TRBJ2-3; size: NA; length: 15; D: TRBD2; V: TRBV7-2; DNA: TGTGCCAGCAGCTCGGTACTAGCGGGAACAGATACGCAGTATTTT; CDR3: CASSSVLAGTDTQYF
J: TRBJ1-2; size: NA; length: 13; D: TRBD1; V: TRBV7-9; DNA: TGTGCCAGCAGCCTGGGACAGAGCTATGGCTACACCTTC; CDR3: CASSLGQSYGYTF
J: TRBJ2-7; size: NA; length: 18; D: TRBD2; V: TRBV5-1; DNA: TGCGCCAGCAGCTTGGTCGGGCGTAGCGGGAGCCTCCGCTACGAGCAGTACTTC; CDR3: CASSLVGRSGSLRYEQYF
J: TRBJ1-2; size: NA; length: 14; D: NA; V: TRBV12-5; DNA: TGTGCTAGTGGTTTCGGACAGAGTAGCTCGGGCTACACCTTC; CDR3: CASGFGQSSSGYTF
J: TRBJ2-5; size: NA; length: 12; D: NA; V: TRBV28; DNA: TGTGCCAGCAGTCTGGCGTGGGAGACCCAGTACTTC; CDR3: CASSLAWETQYF
J: TRBJ2-1; size: NA; length: 16; D: NA; V: TRBV4-3; DNA: TGCGCCAGCAGCCAAGACAGCCAAAATTACTACAATGAGCAGTTCTTC; CDR3: CASSQDSQNYYNEQFF
J: TRBJ1-6; size: few; length: 12; D: NA; V: TRBV5-6; DNA: TGTGCCAGCAGCTTGATAGATTCACCCCTCCACTTT; CDR3: CASSLIDSPLHF
J: TRBJ2-3; size: NA; length: 13; D: NA; V: TRBV11-2; DNA: TGTGCCAGCAGCATTACTAGTGAAGATACGCAGTATTTT; CDR3: CASSITSEDTQYF
J: TRBJ2-5; size: NA; length: 16; D: NA; V: TRBV4-3; DNA: TGCGCCAGCAGCCAAGATTTAGGGGGAGGGCATGAGACCCAGTACTTC; CDR3: CASSQDLGGGHETQYF
J: TRBJ2-7; size: NA; length: 14; D: NA; V: TRBV9; DNA: TGTGCCAGCAGCGCCAGGGAGAGCTCCTACGAGCAGTACTTC; CDR3: CASSARESSYEQYF
J: TRBJ2-7; size: NA; length: 16; D: TRBD2; V: TRBV11-2; DNA: TGTGCCAGCAGCTTAAGTATGCGGGAGGGCCGCGACGAGCAGTACTTC; CDR3: CASSLSMREGRDEQYF
J: TRBJ2-1; size: NA; length: 14; D: TRBD1; V: TRBV6-1; DNA: TGTGCCAGCAGCCGGGACAGGGGCTACAATGAGCAGTTCTTC; CDR3: CASSRDRGYNEQFF
J: TRBJ2-5; size: once; length: 17; D: TRBD2; V: TRBV4-1; DNA: TGCGCCAGCAGCACGAGTTTAGCGGGGGGGATCCAAGAGACCCAGTACTTC; CDR3: CASSTSLAGGIQETQYF
J: TRBJ1-1; size: NA; length: 13; D: NA; V: TRBV18; DNA: TGTGCCAGCTCACCCCTCGGGAACACTGAAGCTTTCTTT; CDR3: CASSPLGNTEAFF
J: TRBJ2-3; size: NA; length: 13; D: NA; V: TRBV6-5; DNA: TGTGCCAGCAGGAGGGGACGCACAGATACGCAGTATTTT; CDR3: CASRRGRTDTQYF
J: TRBJ1-2; size: NA; length: 13; D: TRBD1; V: TRBV28; DNA: TGTGCCAGCAGTTCCGACAGGGCGGGCGGCTACACCTTC; CDR3: CASSSDRAGGYTF
J: TRBJ2-7; size: NA; length: 18; D: NA; V: TRBV25-1; DNA: TGTGCCAGCAGCAGCAACTCCCAGGGCGCGGGGAGCTCCTACGAGCAGTACTTC; CDR3: CASSSNSQGAGSSYEQYF
J: TRBJ2-3; size: few; length: 12; D: NA; V: TRBV11-2; DNA: TGTGCCAGCAGCTTTCCCGGGACCCGTATCTATTTT; CDR3: CASSFPGTRIYF
J: TRBJ2-2; size: NA; length: 17; D: NA; V: TRBV2; DNA: TGTGCCAGCAGTGACGGGCGGGGACGCACCGTTACCGGGGAGCTGTTTTTT; CDR3: CASSDGRGRTVTGELFF
J: TRBJ1-4; size: NA; length: 15; D: NA; V: TRBV27; DNA: TGTGCCAGCAGCCGCACCCCGAAGGGTGATGAAAAACTGTTTTTT; CDR3: CASSRTPKGDEKLFF
J: TRBJ1-1; size: few; length: 12; D: NA; V: TRBV11-2; DNA: TGTGCCAGCAGCCAAGGTGGCACTGAAGCTTTCTTT; CDR3: CASSQGGTEAFF
J: TRBJ2-1; size: NA; length: 11; D: NA; V: TRBV6-1; DNA: TGTGCCAGCTCCATTCGGGCAGAGCAGTTCTTC; CDR3: CASSIRAEQFF
J: TRBJ2-2; size: NA; length: 14; D: TRBD1; V: TRBV2; DNA: TGTGCCAACAAGCAGGGGGATCTAACCGGGGAGCTGTTTTTT; CDR3: CANKQGDLTGELFF
J: TRBJ1-6; size: NA; length: 13; D: NA; V: TRBV29-1; DNA: TGCAGCGTTCAGGTCGGCCCCAATTCACCCCTCCACTTT; CDR3: CSVQVGPNSPLHF
J: TRBJ2-5; size: NA; length: 17; D: TRBD1; V: TRBV6-1; DNA: TGTGCCAGCAGTGCTAGTTTTGGGACAGGGTCGCGGGAGACCCAGTACTTC; CDR3: CASSASFGTGSRETQYF
J: TRBJ2-7; size: NA; length: 14; D: NA; V: TRBV4-3; DNA: TGCGCCAGCAGCCAAGATAGAGGTCGCCCGTGGCAGTACTTC; CDR3: CASSQDRGRPWQYF
J: TRBJ1-2; size: NA; length: 15; D: NA; V: TRBV4-3; DNA: TGCGCCAGCAGCCGGGAGACCAGACAGAGCTATGGCTACACCTTC; CDR3: CASSRETRQSYGYTF
J: TRBJ1-3; size: NA; length: 15; D: NA; V: TRBV11-2; DNA: TGTGCCAGCAGTCTCAACTCGGGTTCCGGAAACACCATATATTTT; CDR3: CASSLNSGSGNTIYF
J: TRBJ1-2; size: NA; length: 16; D: NA; V: TRBV25-1; DNA: TGTGCCAGCAGTGAATATGGCACCTCTCGAACCTATGGCTACACCTTC; CDR3: CASSEYGTSRTYGYTF
J: TRBJ2-2; size: once; length: 14; D: NA; V: TRBV7-9; DNA: TGTGCCAGCAGCCGTGACTGGAACACCGGGGAGCTGTTTTTT; CDR3: CASSRDWNTGELFF
J: TRBJ2-3; size: once; length: 15; D: TRBD2; V: TRBV11-2; DNA: TGTGCCAGCAGCCTCACTAGCGGGACCCGTGATAGGCAGTATTTT; CDR3: CASSLTSGTRDRQYF
J: TRBJ1-5; size: NA; length: 14; D: NA; V: TRBV27; DNA: TGTGCCAGCAGTTCTGGGGCGGGCAATCAGCCCCAGCATTTT; CDR3: CASSSGAGNQPQHF
J: TRBJ2-7; size: NA; length: 15; D: NA; V: TRBV6-1; DNA: TGTGCCAGCACCGTGGGGACTGTCCCCACCTACGAGCAGTACTTC; CDR3: CASTVGTVPTYEQYF
J: TRBJ1-3; size: few; length: 15; D: NA; V: TRBV4-2; DNA: TGTGCCAGCAGCCAAGTATCAGGGGCTGGAAACACCATATATTTT; CDR3: CASSQVSGAGNTIYF
J: TRBJ1-1; size: NA; length: 14; D: NA; V: TRBV5-1; DNA: TGCGCCAGCAGCTTGGCCTCGGGTAAAACTGAAGCTTTCTTT; CDR3: CASSLASGKTEAFF
J: TRBJ1-2; size: NA; length: 12; D: NA; V: TRBV18; DNA: TGTGCCAGCTCTGGCACAGGATATGGCTACACCTTC; CDR3: CASSGTGYGYTF
J: TRBJ2-7; size: NA; length: 12; D: TRBD1; V: TRBV30; DNA: TGTGCCTGCCGGACAGGGTTCGGCGAGCAGTACTTC; CDR3: CACRTGFGEQYF
J: TRBJ1-2; size: NA; length: 14; D: NA; V: TRBV7-2; DNA: TGTGCCAGCAGCTCTCATGGGGGAAAGAATGGCTACACCTTC; CDR3: CASSSHGGKNGYTF
J: TRBJ2-1; size: NA; length: 15; D: NA; V: TRBV28; DNA: TGTGCCAGCAGTTTTGATACAGGGCGCTACAATGAGCAGTTCTTC; CDR3: CASSFDTGRYNEQFF
J: TRBJ2-7; size: NA; length: 14; D: TRBD1; V: TRBV7-2; DNA: TGTGCCAGCAGCTTGACAGGGGCCACCTACGAGCAGTACTTC; CDR3: CASSLTGATYEQYF